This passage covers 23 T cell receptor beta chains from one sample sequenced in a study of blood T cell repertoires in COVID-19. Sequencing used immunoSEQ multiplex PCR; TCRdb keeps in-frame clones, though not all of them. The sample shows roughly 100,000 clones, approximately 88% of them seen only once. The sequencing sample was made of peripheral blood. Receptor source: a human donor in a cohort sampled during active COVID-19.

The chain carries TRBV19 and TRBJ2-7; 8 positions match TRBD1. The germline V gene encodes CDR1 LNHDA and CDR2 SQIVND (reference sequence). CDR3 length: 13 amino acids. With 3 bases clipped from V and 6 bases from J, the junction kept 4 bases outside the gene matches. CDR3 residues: CASSMDRAGEQYF. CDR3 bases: TGTGCCAGTAGTATGGACAGGGCGGGCGAGCAGTACTTC.

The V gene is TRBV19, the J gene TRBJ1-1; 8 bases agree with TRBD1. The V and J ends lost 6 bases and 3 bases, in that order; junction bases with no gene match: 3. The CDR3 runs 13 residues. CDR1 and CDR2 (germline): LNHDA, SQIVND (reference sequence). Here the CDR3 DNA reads TGTGCCAGTAGCCTACAGGGGGACACTGAAGCTTTCTTT. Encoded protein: CASSLQGDTEAFF.

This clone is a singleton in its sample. CDR3 region: CASSQGSWTPDRVVTETQYF. The CDR3 nucleotides are TGTGCCAGCAGCCAAGGATCCTGGACTCCGGACAGGGTTGTGACAGAGACCCAGTACTTC. The chain links TRBV3-1 (or the pseudogene TRBV3-2) to TRBJ2-5; 8 positions match TRBD1. V shed 1 base, J shed 4 bases, and the junction held 20 bases outside the gene matches. Germline CDR1 LGHDT, CDR2 YNNKEL (reference sequence). There are 20 residues in the CDR3.

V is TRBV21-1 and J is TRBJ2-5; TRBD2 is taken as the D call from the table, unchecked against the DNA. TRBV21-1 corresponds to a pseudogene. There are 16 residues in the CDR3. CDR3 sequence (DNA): TGTGCCAGCAGCGGACTGACTAGCGGGGGTTCGGAGACCCAGTACTTC. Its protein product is CASSGLTSGGSETQYF.

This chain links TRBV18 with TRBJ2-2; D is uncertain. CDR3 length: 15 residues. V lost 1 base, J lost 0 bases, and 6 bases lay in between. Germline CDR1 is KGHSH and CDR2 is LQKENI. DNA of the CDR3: TGTGCCAGCTCACCACTAGCCTCGAACACCGGGGAGCTGTTTTTT. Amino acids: CASSPLASNTGELFF.

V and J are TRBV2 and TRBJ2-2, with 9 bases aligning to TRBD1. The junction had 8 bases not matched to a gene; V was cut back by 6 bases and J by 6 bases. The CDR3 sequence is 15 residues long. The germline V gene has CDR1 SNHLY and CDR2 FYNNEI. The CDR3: CASRPGQGYAGELFF. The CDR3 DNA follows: TGTGCCAGCAGGCCGGGACAGGGATATGCCGGGGAGCTGTTTTTT.

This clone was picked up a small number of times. The CDR3 region is CASSLGQGQRGEQYF. The CDR3 DNA follows: TGTGCCAGCAGCTTGGGACAGGGGCAGAGGGGAGAGCAGTACTTC. The V call is TRBV5-8, the J call TRBJ2-7; TRBD1 agrees at 8 bases. V lost 0 bases to trimming and J lost 7 bases; unmatched junction nucleotides: 9. Germline V CDR1 and CDR2: SGHTS, YDEGEE. There are 15 residues in the CDR3. The whole variable domain, filled in from reference TRBV5-8 and TRBJ2-7, reads EAGVTQSPTHLIKTRGQQATLRCSPISGHTSVYWYQQALGLGLQFLLWYDEGEERNRGNFPPRFSGRQFPNYSSELNVNALELEDSALYLCASSLGQGQRGEQYFGPGTRLTVT.

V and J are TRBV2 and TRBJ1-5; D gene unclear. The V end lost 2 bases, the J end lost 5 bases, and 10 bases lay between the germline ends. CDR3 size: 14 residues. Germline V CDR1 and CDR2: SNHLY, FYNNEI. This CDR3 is CASSELWSDQPQHF. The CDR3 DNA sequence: TGTGCCAGCAGTGAACTATGGAGTGATCAGCCCCAGCATTTT. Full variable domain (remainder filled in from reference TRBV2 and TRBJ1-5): EPEVTQTPSHQVTQMGQEVILRCVPISNHLYFYWYRQILGQKVEFLVSFYNNEISEKSEIFDDQFSVERPDGSNFTLKIRSTKLEDSAMYFCASSELWSDQPQHFGDGTRLSIL.

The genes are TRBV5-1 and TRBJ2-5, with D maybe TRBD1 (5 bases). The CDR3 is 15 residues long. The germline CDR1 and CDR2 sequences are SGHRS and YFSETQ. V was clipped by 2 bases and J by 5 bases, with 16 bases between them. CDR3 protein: CASSLGQGLRETQYF. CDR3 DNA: TGCGCCAGCAGCTTAGGGCAGGGCCTGAGGGAGACCCAGTACTTC.

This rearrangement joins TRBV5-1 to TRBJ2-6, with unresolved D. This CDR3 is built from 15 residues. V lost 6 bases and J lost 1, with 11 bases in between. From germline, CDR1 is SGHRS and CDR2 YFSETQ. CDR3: CASTQAASGANVLTF. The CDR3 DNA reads TGCGCCAGCACCCAAGCCGCGTCTGGGGCCAACGTCCTGACTTTC.

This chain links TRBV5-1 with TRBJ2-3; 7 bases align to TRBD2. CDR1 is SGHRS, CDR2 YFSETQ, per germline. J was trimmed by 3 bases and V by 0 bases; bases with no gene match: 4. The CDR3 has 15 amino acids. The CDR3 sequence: CASSLGLGGTDTQYF. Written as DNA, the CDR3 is TGCGCCAGCAGCTTGGGATTGGGGGGGACAGATACGCAGTATTTT.

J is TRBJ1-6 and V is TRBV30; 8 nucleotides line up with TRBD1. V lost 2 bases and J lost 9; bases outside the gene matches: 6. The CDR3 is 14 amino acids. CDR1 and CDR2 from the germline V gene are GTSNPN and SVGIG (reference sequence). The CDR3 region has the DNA TGTGCCTGGAGTTATACAGGGGGAGGTTCACCCCTCCACTTT. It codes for CAWSYTGGGSPLHF.

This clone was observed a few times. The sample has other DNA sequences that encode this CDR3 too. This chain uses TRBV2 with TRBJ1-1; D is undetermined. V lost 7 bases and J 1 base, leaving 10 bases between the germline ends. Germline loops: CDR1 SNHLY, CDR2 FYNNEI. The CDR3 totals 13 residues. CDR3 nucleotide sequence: TGTGCCAGCACCGAGGGAGGGAACACTGAAGCTTTCTTT. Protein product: CASTEGGNTEAFF.

CDR3 nucleotides: TGTGCCACCGGACAGGGGGCCAATCCTAACTATGGCTACACCTTC. Residues: CATGQGANPNYGYTF. This rearrangement joins TRBV3-1 (or the pseudogene TRBV3-2) to TRBJ1-2; 11 bases match TRBD1. The CDR3 sequence is 15 residues long. The germline V gene has CDR1 LGHDT and CDR2 YNNKEL (reference sequence). V lost 10 bases and J lost 0; bases outside the gene matches: 7.

DNA of the CDR3: TGTGCCAGCAGCAAGGGGGAGATTGGAAAACTGTTTTTT. Its protein is CASSKGEIGKLFF. V is TRBV7-8 and J is TRBJ1-4; possible D gene TRBD1, 6 bases. Germline-derived CDR1 and CDR2 are SGHVS and FQNEAQ. The CDR3 has 13 amino acids. Trimming removed 5 bases at V and 10 bases at J, with 14 bases between.

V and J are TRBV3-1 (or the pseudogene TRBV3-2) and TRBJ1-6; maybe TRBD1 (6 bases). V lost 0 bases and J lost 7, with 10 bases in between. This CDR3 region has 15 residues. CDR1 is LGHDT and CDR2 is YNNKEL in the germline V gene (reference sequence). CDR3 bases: TGTGCCAGCAGCCAAGATCACAGGGCCAATTCACCCCTCCACTTT. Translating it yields CASSQDHRANSPLHF.

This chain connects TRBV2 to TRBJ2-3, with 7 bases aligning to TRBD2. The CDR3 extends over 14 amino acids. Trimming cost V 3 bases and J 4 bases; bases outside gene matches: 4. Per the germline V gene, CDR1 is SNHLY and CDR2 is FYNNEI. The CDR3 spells CASSEASGSDTQYF. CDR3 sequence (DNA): TGTGCCAGCAGTGAGGCTAGCGGATCAGATACGCAGTATTTT.

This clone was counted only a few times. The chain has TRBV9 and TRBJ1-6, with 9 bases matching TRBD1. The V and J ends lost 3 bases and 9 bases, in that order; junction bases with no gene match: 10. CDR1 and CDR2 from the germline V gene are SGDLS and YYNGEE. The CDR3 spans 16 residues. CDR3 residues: CASSDERTGDFSPLHF. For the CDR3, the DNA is TGTGCCAGCAGCGATGAGAGGACAGGGGACTTTTCACCCCTCCACTTT.

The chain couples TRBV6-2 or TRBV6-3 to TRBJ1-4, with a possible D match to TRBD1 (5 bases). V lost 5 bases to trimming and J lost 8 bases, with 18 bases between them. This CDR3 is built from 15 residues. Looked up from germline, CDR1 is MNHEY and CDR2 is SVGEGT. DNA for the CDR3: TGTGCCAGCAGTGACCGGGACGTGGGAGGAGAAAAACTGTTTTTT. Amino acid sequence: CASSDRDVGGEKLFF.

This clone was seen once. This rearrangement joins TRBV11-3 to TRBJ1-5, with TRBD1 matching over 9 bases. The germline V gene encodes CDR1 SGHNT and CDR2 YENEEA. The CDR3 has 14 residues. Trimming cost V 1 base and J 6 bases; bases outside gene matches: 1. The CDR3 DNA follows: TGTGCCAGCAGCTTAGGGACAGGGGTTCAGCCCCAGCATTTT. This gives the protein CASSLGTGVQPQHF.

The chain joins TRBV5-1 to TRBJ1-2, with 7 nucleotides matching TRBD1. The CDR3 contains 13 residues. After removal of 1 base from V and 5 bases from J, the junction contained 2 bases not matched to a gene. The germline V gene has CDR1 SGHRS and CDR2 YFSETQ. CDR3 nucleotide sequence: TGCGCCAGCAGCTTGCAACAGGGGTATGGCTACACCTTC. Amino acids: CASSLQQGYGYTF.

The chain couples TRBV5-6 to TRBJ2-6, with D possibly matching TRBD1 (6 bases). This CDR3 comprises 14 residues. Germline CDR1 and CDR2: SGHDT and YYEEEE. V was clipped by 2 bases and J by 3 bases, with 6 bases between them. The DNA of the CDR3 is TGTGCCAGCAGCTTCAGGGGTGGGGCCAACGTCCTGACTTTC. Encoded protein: CASSFRGGANVLTF.

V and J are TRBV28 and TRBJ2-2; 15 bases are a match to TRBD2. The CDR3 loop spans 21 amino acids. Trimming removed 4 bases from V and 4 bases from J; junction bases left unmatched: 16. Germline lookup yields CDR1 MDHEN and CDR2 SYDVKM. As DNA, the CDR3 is TGTGCCAGCAGTTACACCGGGACTAGCGGGGGGACTACCACGAGCACCGGGGAGCTGTTTTTT. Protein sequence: CASSYTGTSGGTTTSTGELFF.